The following is a T cell receptor (beta chain) sequence with its context. In its sample, this clone was seen a few times. Its antigen target is currently unknown. Base qualities are missing; no much larger clone stands one base away. The data originate from a study of T cell changes during pregnancy in multiple sclerosis (dated by TCRdb to about 2019). Study-level background: Changes in the T cell repertoire over the course of pregnancy were examined in this study in women with multiple sclerosis.

Library preparation was by the immunoSEQ multiplex PCR assay. TCRdb took over this immuneACCESS table, retaining in-frame rearrangements with V and J assigned. Such tables are incomplete; in checked studies, under half of the missing clones stem from an unresolved V gene, and the remainder is unexplained. The sample table shows about 73,000 clones, and about 90% are seen once. In total, the top ten clones hold 9% to 9.5% of the sample. CDR1 and CDR2, looked up from the germline V gene, are SGDLS and YYNGEE. The CDR3 sequence holds 16 residues, the cysteine and phenylalanine included. Only CDR3 DNA remains: 48 bases, in frame from the first base. Here V drops 2 bases and J drops 1 base, and the junction holds 4 bases not matched to any gene.

Recombination joined TRBV9 with TRBJ2-2, with TRBD2 matching 8 junction bases. This specimen consisted of peripheral blood, obtained after pregnancy. The source is a female donor in good health, enrolled as a control in a pregnancy study. The DNA is TGTGCCAGCAGCGTCCAACGGGGGGGGAACACCGGGGAGCTGTTTTTT. Translated, it gives CASSVQRGGNTGELFF.